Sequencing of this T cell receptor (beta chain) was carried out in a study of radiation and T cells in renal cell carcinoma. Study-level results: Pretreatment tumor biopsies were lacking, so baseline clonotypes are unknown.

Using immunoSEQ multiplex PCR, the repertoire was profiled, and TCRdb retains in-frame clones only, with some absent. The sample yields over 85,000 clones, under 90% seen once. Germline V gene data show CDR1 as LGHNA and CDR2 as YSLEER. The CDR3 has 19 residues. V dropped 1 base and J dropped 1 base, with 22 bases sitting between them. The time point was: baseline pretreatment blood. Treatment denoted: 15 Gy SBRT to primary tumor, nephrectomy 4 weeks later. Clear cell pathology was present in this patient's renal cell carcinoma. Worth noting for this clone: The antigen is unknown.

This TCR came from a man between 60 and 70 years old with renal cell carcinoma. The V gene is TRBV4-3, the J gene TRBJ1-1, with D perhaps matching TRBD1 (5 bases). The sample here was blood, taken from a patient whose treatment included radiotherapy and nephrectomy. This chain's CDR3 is CASSQALGGNIVRNTEAFF. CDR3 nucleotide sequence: TGCGCCAGCAGCCAAGCTCTCGGGGGGAATATAGTTCGGAACACTGAAGCTTTCTTT.